The T cell receptor (beta chain) under discussion was sequenced for a study of blood T cell dynamics during melanoma immunotherapy. The V gene's germline CDR1 is LNHDA and CDR2 SQIVND (reference sequence). This CDR3 comprises 13 residues. V lost 5 bases, J lost 6 bases, and 10 bases lay in between. Every bulk PBMC sample received the same 350 ng of DNA. Generated by immunoSEQ multiplex PCR, the TCRdb table keeps only in-frame clones and is missing some. The sample has approximately 15,000 clones, approximately 80% seen once. Notes on the study in general: The study could not tell melanoma-specific clones from general immune activation.

Time point here: pre-treatment baseline. Response was assessed by RECIST 1.1 at 12 weeks, except two rapid progressors. Prior systemic cancer therapy, immunosuppressant use and other active malignancies excluded patients. Remarks on this clone: Its antigen is undetermined.

The TCR originated in a human donor with melanoma. This chain joins TRBV19 and TRBJ1-4; D is possibly TRBD1 (6 bases). This sample comprised blood, obtained from a patient treated with checkpoint blockade. CDR3 residues: CASSWGADEKLFF. Here the CDR3 DNA reads TGTGCCAGTAGTTGGGGGGCTGATGAAAAACTGTTTTTT.